A selection of T cell receptor beta chains follows, all from one sample in a study of blood T cells in healthy people across ages. TCRdb itself ran the 5' RACE reads through MiXCR, one entry per CDR3 protein. This sample yields approximately 1,100,000 distinct CDR3 sequences, of which more than 40% are seen a single time; approximately 17% belongs to the top ten. The specimen sequenced was blood. The source of these receptors is a woman aged 60 to 75 in good health. Each CDR3 is given with its conserved first and last residue. Fields, in order: D gene, V gene, CDR3 length, clone size, J gene, CDR3 DNA, CDR3 protein. The D gene is left open where the match is weak. Where a row states a size, it is once, few, many or the class of an expanded clone; other rows omit it.

NA	TRBV27	15	few	TRBJ2-7	TGTGCCAGCAGTTCCTTGGTAGGGCATTCCTACGAGCAGTACTTC	CASSSLVGHSYEQYF
NA	TRBV29-1	13	NA	TRBJ1-2	TGCAGCGTTGGAGATAACCGGTTTGGTGGCTACACCTTC	CSVGDNRFGGYTF
NA	TRBV7-9	13	NA	TRBJ2-1	TGCGCCAGCACCCCCTGGGGTGACAATGAGCAGTTCTTC	CASTPWGDNEQFF
NA	TRBV7-2	13	NA	TRBJ1-1	TGTGCCAGCAGCCCCAGGGCAGGCACTGAAGCTTTCTTT	CASSPRAGTEAFF
TRBD1	TRBV29-1	16	NA	TRBJ2-7	TGCAGCGTTCGCGGAGCCGGGACAGGGAGGAACGGCGAGCAGTACTTC	CSVRGAGTGRNGEQYF
NA	TRBV6-5	15	few	TRBJ2-3	TGTGCCAGCAGACAACGTGGGGATAGCACAGATACGCAGTATTTT	CASRQRGDSTDTQYF
NA	TRBV5-1	15	NA	TRBJ2-5	TGCGCCAGCAGCTTGAATAGGGGGTTCCAAGAGACCCAGTACTTC	CASSLNRGFQETQYF
TRBD2	TRBV5-1	18	NA	TRBJ2-4	TGCGCCAGCAGCTTGTTCCTAGCGGGAGGGGTGGCCAAAAACATTCAGTACTTC	CASSLFLAGGVAKNIQYF
NA	TRBV4-2	18	NA	TRBJ2-6	TGTGCCAGCAGCCCGCAATTTCGAGGAAGCTCTGGGGCCAACGTCCTGACTTTC	CASSPQFRGSSGANVLTF
TRBD1	TRBV20-1	16	NA	TRBJ1-2	TGCAGTGCTAGAGAGGGGACAGGGAGGAGTCTACGTGGCTACACCTTC	CSAREGTGRSLRGYTF
TRBD2	TRBV5-8	14	NA	TRBJ2-7	TGTGCCAGCAGCTTGACTAGCGGGTTCTCCGAGCAGTACTTC	CASSLTSGFSEQYF
TRBD2	TRBV27	18	few	TRBJ2-1	TGTGCCAGCAGTTTAAGGCTAGCGGGACCTCGTGGCTACAATGAGCAGTTCTTC	CASSLRLAGPRGYNEQFF
TRBD2	TRBV5-6	15	few	TRBJ2-7	TGTGCCAGCAGCATACGCAGCGGGACCGGTGGCGAGCAGTACTTC	CASSIRSGTGGEQYF
NA	TRBV29-1	11	NA	TRBJ2-1	TGCAGCGTTGGAGAAACGGCCAGTCAGTTCTTC	CSVGETASQFF
NA	TRBV24-1	13	NA	TRBJ2-7	TGTGCCACCAGTGATGGACACACCTACGAGCAGTACTTC	CATSDGHTYEQYF
NA	TRBV6-6	17	NA	TRBJ2-1	TGTGCCAGCAGTTACTCGAAGAGGGTTAGCTCCTACAATGAGCAGTTCTTC	CASSYSKRVSSYNEQFF
NA	TRBV9	13	few	TRBJ2-5	TGTGCCAGCAGCGCCTTGGGTGGAGAGACCCAGTACTTC	CASSALGGETQYF
TRBD1	TRBV12-3/TRBV12-4	14	few	TRBJ1-5	TGTGCCATTCGGACAGGGGAAGGGAATCAGCCCCAGCATTTT	CAIRTGEGNQPQHF
TRBD2	TRBV4-1	17	few	TRBJ2-1	TGCGCCAGCAGCCAGTGGGCAGGGCTAGCGGAGAACAATGAGCAGTTCTTC	CASSQWAGLAENNEQFF
TRBD1	TRBV10-3	14	NA	TRBJ2-7	TGTGCCATCAGGGAGACAGGGGGCACCTACGAGCAGTACTTC	CAIRETGGTYEQYF
NA	TRBV21-1	16	NA	TRBJ2-2	TGTGCCAGCAGCAAGACGGCCAGGGCGACCACCGGGGAGCTGTTTTTT	CASSKTARATTGELFF
NA	TRBV12-3/TRBV12-4	14	few	TRBJ2-7	TGTGCCAGCAGTTTAGGAGGTCTGACCTACGAGCAGTACTTC	CASSLGGLTYEQYF
NA	TRBV10-2	12	many	TRBJ2-7	TGCGCCTCCCTGTTAGGGCAGGGAGAGCAGTACTTC	CASLLGQGEQYF
NA	TRBV2	11	once	TRBJ2-5	TGTGCCAGCCTTTTGGCGGGGACCCAGTACTTC	CASLLAGTQYF
NA	TRBV16	15	NA	TRBJ1-1	TGTGCCAGCAGCCAATCCCCGACACTCAACACTGAAGCTTTCTTT	CASSQSPTLNTEAFF
NA	TRBV7-9	13	few	TRBJ2-5	TGTGCCAGCAGCTTACCCGCCGGGCAGACCCAGTACTTC	CASSLPAGQTQYF
NA	TRBV10-3	13	many	TRBJ2-1	TGTGCCATTTGGGCTAGCGCCTACAATGAGCAGTTCTTC	CAIWASAYNEQFF
TRBD1	TRBV4-1	16	NA	TRBJ2-5	TGCGCCAGCAGCCCAGGACAGGGCCTACCTCAAGAGACCCAGTACTTC	CASSPGQGLPQETQYF
TRBD1	TRBV28	13	NA	TRBJ2-4	TGTGCCAGCAACCCGGGACAGGGGGACATTCAGTACTTC	CASNPGQGDIQYF
NA	TRBV28	14	NA	TRBJ1-4	TGTGCCAGCAGTAATACAGGGATCCTTGAAAAACTGTTTTTT	CASSNTGILEKLFF
NA	TRBV20-1	15	NA	TRBJ2-2	TGCAGTGCTACCCATGAGGGCCGCCCCACCGGGGAGCTGTTTTTT	CSATHEGRPTGELFF
TRBD1	TRBV6-6	14	NA	TRBJ1-2	TGTGCCAGCGGCGATAGGACAGGGAACTATGGCTACACCTTC	CASGDRTGNYGYTF
NA	TRBV5-1	13	NA	TRBJ2-7	TGCGCCAGCAGCACAGGTTTCACCTACGAGCAGTACTTC	CASSTGFTYEQYF
TRBD2	TRBV6-5	15	once	TRBJ2-7	TGTGCCAGCAGTTACGGGAGCGGGGGCCTCTACGAGCAGTACTTC	CASSYGSGGLYEQYF
NA	TRBV12-3/TRBV12-4	12	many	TRBJ2-7	TGTGCCAGCAGCCCCAGTCACTACGAGCAGTACTTC	CASSPSHYEQYF
TRBD1	TRBV4-2	16	few	TRBJ2-1	TGTGCCAGCAGCCTAAGCCCGGACAGGAGCTACAATGAGCAGTTCTTC	CASSLSPDRSYNEQFF
TRBD1	TRBV12-3/TRBV12-4	16	NA	TRBJ2-4	TGTGCCAGCAGTCCTTCCCCGGGACAGGGTCGGCACATTCAGTACTTC	CASSPSPGQGRHIQYF